Shown below are 12 T cell receptor beta chains from a single sample sequenced in a study of cytomegalovirus exposure and HLA in healthy donors. It was with 60 Vbeta and 13 Jbeta primers that the PCR ran. The method was immunoSEQ multiplex PCR; TCRdb's version includes in-frame clones alone and lacks a portion of them. Counted here are about 130,000 clones, around 74% occurring once; the ten biggest clones make up over 5%. Sequencing used PBMCs. The origin of the receptors is a man aged 35-49 years in good health and CMV-seropositive.

The V call is TRBV5-1, the J call TRBJ2-1, with TRBD2 matching over 7 bases. This CDR3 is built from 15 residues. Germline V gene data show CDR1 as SGHRS and CDR2 as YFSETQ. V lost 4 bases, J lost 1 base, and 5 bases stayed unmatched. CDR3 coding DNA: TGCGCCAGCAGCCGGGGACTACCTTCCTACAATGAGCAGTTCTTC. It specifies CASSRGLPSYNEQFF. The complete variable domain, with remaining parts taken from reference TRBV5-1 and TRBJ2-1, reads KAGVTQTPRYLIKTRGQQVTLSCSPISGHRSVSWYQQTPGQGLQFLFEYFSETQRNKGNFPGRFSGRQFSNSRSEMNVSTLELGDSALYLCASSRGLPSYNEQFFGPGTRLTVL.

Worth noting for this clone: This specimen includes other DNA sequences encoding the same CDR3. The rearrangement uses TRBV18 and TRBJ2-7; maybe TRBD2 (6 bases). There are 12 residues in the CDR3. Trimming removed 5 bases from V and 10 bases from J, with 15 bases in between. Looked up from germline, CDR1 is KGHSH and CDR2 is LQKENI. CDR3 in DNA: TGTGCCAGCTCAAAGGAAGCGGGCGAACAGTACTTC. This translates into CASSKEAGEQYF. The entire variable domain, with the rest obtained from reference TRBV18 and TRBJ2-7, is as follows: NAGVMQNPRHLVRRRGQEARLRCSPMKGHSHVYWYRQLPEEGLKFMVYLQKENIIDESGMPKERFSAEFPKEGPSILRIQQVVRGDSAAYFCASSKEAGEQYFGPGTRLTVT.

In its sample, this clone was seen once. An end of the junction differs from the germline gene, which may be a read error. This chain uses TRBV7-9 with TRBJ1-1; a possible D gene is TRBD1 (5 bases). The CDR3 is 14 amino acids. Germline V gives CDR1 SEHNR, CDR2 FQNEAQ (reference sequence). CDR3 sequence (DNA): TGTTCCAGCAGCTTAGGGCAGGGATTCACTGAAGCTTTCTTT. Protein: CSSSLGQGFTEAFF.

In this sample, this clone turned up a few times. This rearrangement joins TRBV7-2 to TRBJ2-7, with D possibly being TRBD2 (6 bases). The V end lost 6 bases, the J end lost 2 bases, and 11 bases lay between the germline ends. The CDR3 length is 13 residues. The germline V gene encodes CDR1 SGHTA and CDR2 FQGNSA. CDR3 sequence: CASRPPGAYEQYF. The DNA for the CDR3 is TGTGCCAGCAGACCGCCGGGGGCCTACGAGCAGTACTTC.

The chain joins TRBV19 to TRBJ1-5, with 8 nucleotides matching TRBD1. Trimming took 2 bases from V and 5 from J; bases not matched to a gene: 8. Per the germline V gene, CDR1 is LNHDA and CDR2 is SQIVND (reference sequence). The CDR3 is 16 residues long. The CDR3 here is CASSIWQGAGDQPQHF. The CDR3 DNA sequence: TGTGCCAGTAGTATATGGCAGGGGGCAGGAGATCAGCCCCAGCATTTT.

V usage is TRBV18 and J usage is TRBJ2-7; TRBD1 agrees at 9 bases. The CDR3 extends over 16 amino acids. Germline V lookup: CDR1 KGHSH, CDR2 LQKENI. J was trimmed by 3 bases and V by 4 bases; bases with no gene match: 10. CDR3 DNA: TGTGCCAGCTCACTTTCGAGGACAGGGGATTTCTACGAGCAGTACTTC. Its protein is CASSLSRTGDFYEQYF.

The gene calls are TRBV2 and TRBJ1-2, with D uncertain. The CDR3 has 14 amino acids. The germline gives CDR1 SNHLY, CDR2 FYNNEI. Trimming removed 3 bases from V and 4 bases from J, with 12 bases in between. The CDR3, as DNA: TGTGCCAGCAGTGAGTTACTGGGCTCCTATGGCTACACCTTC. It translates to CASSELLGSYGYTF.

The chain links TRBV27 to TRBJ1-5; 12 positions match TRBD1. V dropped 3 bases and J dropped 2; count of bases not matched to a gene: 11. The CDR3 contains 19 residues. Germline V gene sequence: CDR1 MNHEY, CDR2 SMNVEV (reference sequence). CDR3 loop: CASSLGGTGGGAGNQPQHF. The CDR3 DNA follows: TGTGCCAGCAGTTTGGGCGGGACAGGGGGCGGTGCTGGCAATCAGCCCCAGCATTTT.

This sequence joins TRBV27 and TRBJ1-4; D is perhaps TRBD1 (6 bases). The CDR3 is made up of 16 amino acids. Germline-derived CDR1 and CDR2 are MNHEY and SMNVEV (reference sequence). Trimming removed 2 bases from V and 0 bases from J, with 10 bases in between. The chain's CDR3 is CASSLQGIPTNEKLFF. CDR3 coding DNA: TGTGCCAGCAGTTTACAGGGGATTCCAACTAATGAAAAACTGTTTTTT.

The chain couples TRBV5-1 to TRBJ2-2; D call uncertain. V was trimmed by 5 bases and J by 5 bases, leaving 16 bases between them. CDR1 is SGHRS, CDR2 YFSETQ, per germline. CDR3 length equals 15 residues. Here the CDR3 reads CASRKSPERTGELFF. The DNA of the CDR3 is TGCGCCAGCAGAAAGAGTCCCGAGAGGACCGGGGAGCTGTTTTTT.

The CDR3 here is CASSLAAGGGQETQYF. CDR3 in DNA: TGTGCCAGCAGCTTAGCTGCGGGGGGCGGTCAAGAGACCCAGTACTTC. The rearrangement links TRBV11-2 to TRBJ2-5; 8 nucleotides align to TRBD2. There are 16 residues in the CDR3. Unmatched junction bases numbered 6, after V lost 1 base and J lost 2 bases. The germline gives CDR1 SGHAT, CDR2 FQNNGV.

The chain couples TRBV21-1 to TRBJ2-7; TRBD1 is the table's D call, not checked against the DNA. TRBV21-1 constitutes a pseudogene. The CDR3 loop spans 13 amino acids. The CDR3 loop is CASSPQELYEQYF. The CDR3 DNA is TGTGCCAGCAGCCCACAGGAACTCTACGAGCAGTACTTC.